Following are 10 T cell receptor beta chains from one sample sequenced in a study of T cell repertoires in cytomegalovirus infection. TCRdb reprocessed the reads via MiXCR and lists one record per CDR3 protein. The repertoire holds roughly 570,000 distinct CDR3 sequences, about 40% seen once, with about 46% in the top ten. These receptors' antigens are unknown. Sequencing used cultured PBMCs, obtained from culture after CMV antigen stimulation. The receptor source for this set is a human donor in good health (CMV status not recorded). Some clones in this sample may be carry-over from other donors' samples.

The rearrangement links TRBV11-2 to TRBJ2-2; D tentatively reads TRBD1 or TRBD2 (6 bases each). CDR3 length: 15 amino acids. The germline V gene has CDR1 SGHAT and CDR2 FQNNGV. V gave up 0 bases and J gave up 5 bases, with 10 bases separating them. The CDR3 DNA reads as TGTGCCAGCAGCTTAGAGAGGGGGGAAACCGGGGAGCTGTTTTTT. Its translation: CASSLERGETGELFF.

The CDR3 sequence: CASTIGLRGSNQPQHF. The CDR3 bases are TGTGCCAGTACCATTGGACTTCGGGGATCCAATCAGCCCCAGCATTTT. The rearrangement links TRBV19 to TRBJ1-5; D gene uncertain. The CDR3 loop spans 16 amino acids. Between the trimmed V and J ends, which lost 7 bases and 3 bases, there was a span of 19 bases. Germline assignment: CDR1 LNHDA and CDR2 SQIVND (reference sequence).

The V call is TRBV7-2, the J call TRBJ2-1; 9 nucleotides agree with TRBD2. Per germline, CDR1 SGHTA and CDR2 FQGNSA. V shed 5 bases and J 4 bases; nucleotides not matched to a gene: 9. CDR3 length: 16 residues. CDR3 residues: CASSRAVTSGYNEQFF. Here the CDR3 DNA reads TGTGCCAGCAGCCGGGCCGTGACTAGCGGTTACAATGAGCAGTTCTTC.

This clonotype was found many times. This sequence joins TRBV7-2 and TRBJ2-5; 9 bases map to TRBD2. The length of the CDR3 is 15 residues. Germline CDR1 is SGHTA and CDR2 is FQGNSA. Trimming took 6 bases from V and 4 from J; bases not matched to a gene: 9. Here the CDR3 reads CASSSGVAGAETQYF. DNA of the CDR3: TGTGCCAGCAGTTCCGGGGTAGCGGGAGCAGAGACCCAGTACTTC.

The chain employs TRBV27 and TRBJ1-1, with TRBD1 identical over 8 bases. Trimming took 0 bases from V and 6 from J; bases not matched to a gene: 3. Germline loops: CDR1 MNHEY, CDR2 SMNVEV (reference sequence). The CDR3 consists of 14 residues. CDR3 sequence: CASSLSGQGAEAFF. As DNA, the CDR3 is TGTGCCAGCAGTTTATCTGGACAGGGCGCTGAAGCTTTCTTT.

The V call is TRBV20-1, the J call TRBJ2-7, with D possibly matching TRBD1 (6 bases). The V end lost 1 base, the J end lost 5 bases, and 21 bases lay between the germline ends. The length of the CDR3 is 16 residues. Germline V CDR1 and CDR2: DFQATT, SNEGSKA (reference sequence). CDR3 in amino acids: CSARVVSDRAVDEQYF. CDR3 sequence (DNA): TGCAGTGCTAGAGTGGTCTCGGACAGAGCAGTCGACGAGCAGTACTTC.

This sequence joins TRBV11-2 and TRBJ2-7; 9 nucleotides match TRBD2. CDR3 size: 21 residues. V lost 3 bases, J lost 0 bases, and 21 bases stayed unmatched. Germline V lookup: CDR1 SGHAT, CDR2 FQNNGV. The CDR3 loop is CASSFIPPLFSGRSSSYEQYF. The CDR3, as DNA: TGTGCCAGCAGCTTTATCCCCCCACTGTTTAGCGGGAGATCTAGCTCCTACGAGCAGTACTTC.

This chain joins TRBV20-1 and TRBJ2-1; 9 bases are a match to TRBD2. Unmatched junction bases numbered 1, after V lost 4 bases and J lost 0 bases. This CDR3 spans 14 amino acids. Germline assignment: CDR1 DFQATT and CDR2 SNEGSKA (reference sequence). CDR3 coding DNA: TGCAGTGCTACTAGCGGGACCTCCTACAATGAGCAGTTCTTC. Protein product: CSATSGTSYNEQFF.

The chain couples TRBV28 to TRBJ2-3; a possible D gene is TRBD1 (5 bases). The CDR3 length is 12 residues. Trimming shortened V by 4 bases and J by 10 bases, and 12 bases separated the two germline ends. Germline CDR1 and CDR2: MDHEN and SYDVKM. CDR3 DNA: TGTGCCAGCAGTTCTGACAGCTACTCGCAGTATTTT. This encodes CASSSDSYSQYF.

The chain joins TRBV18 to TRBJ2-7; D is perhaps TRBD2 (7 bases). V lost 3 bases to trimming and J lost 5 bases, with 17 bases between them. The CDR3 sequence is 15 residues long. The germline CDR1 and CDR2 sequences are KGHSH and LQKENI. The CDR3 sequence is CASSPVGGGGHEQYF. CDR3 DNA: TGTGCCAGCTCACCGGTTGGAGGGGGGGGACACGAGCAGTACTTC.